The clone carrying this TCR beta chain was seen once. Looked up from germline, CDR1 is SGHTS and CDR2 is YDEGEE. This CDR3 is built from 16 residues. J lost 5 bases, V lost 6 bases, and 16 bases had no gene match. This entry comes from a study of blood T cell repertoires in COVID-19. The data were produced by immunoSEQ multiplex PCR, yet TCRdb's version contains in-frame clones alone and is incomplete. The data hold 200,000 to 250,000 clones, with about four fifths observed a single time. Material: PBMCs or T cells enriched from blood (not recorded which). This chain joins TRBV5-8 and TRBJ2-7, with 8 bases identical to TRBD2. The origin of this receptor is a woman aged 50 to 65 who had been exposed to COVID-19. CDR3 DNA sequence: TGTGCCAGCACCTTCGGGGGGGAACTCGGGACAAACGAGCAGTACTTC. As protein: CASTFGGELGTNEQYF. Filled out from reference TRBV5-8 and TRBJ2-7, the complete variable domain reads EAGVTQSPTHLIKTRGQQATLRCSPISGHTSVYWYQQALGLGLQFLLWYDEGEERNRGNFPPRFSGRQFPNYSSELNVNALELEDSALYLCASTFGGELGTNEQYFGPGTRLTVT.